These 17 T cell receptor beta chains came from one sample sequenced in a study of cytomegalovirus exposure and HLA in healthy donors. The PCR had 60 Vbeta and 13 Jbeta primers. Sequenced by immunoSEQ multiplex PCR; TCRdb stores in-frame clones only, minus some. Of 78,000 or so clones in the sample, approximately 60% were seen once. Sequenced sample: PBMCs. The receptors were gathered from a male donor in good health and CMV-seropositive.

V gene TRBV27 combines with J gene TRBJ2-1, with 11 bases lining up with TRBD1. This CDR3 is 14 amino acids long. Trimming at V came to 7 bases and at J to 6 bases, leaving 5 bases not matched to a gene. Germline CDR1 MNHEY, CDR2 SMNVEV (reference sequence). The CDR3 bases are TGTGCCAGCACCGGACAGGGGGCGCGCAATGAGCAGTTCTTC. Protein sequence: CASTGQGARNEQFF.

CDR3 sequence reads: CASSSRSSYEQYF. CDR3 sequence (DNA): TGTGCCAGCAGCTCCCGGTCCTCCTACGAGCAGTACTTC. The J gene is TRBJ2-7, the V gene TRBV4-2; no clear D. This CDR3 has 13 residues. The V and J ends lost 5 bases and 0 bases respectively, with 8 bases between them. Germline values: CDR1 LGHNA, CDR2 YNFKEQ.

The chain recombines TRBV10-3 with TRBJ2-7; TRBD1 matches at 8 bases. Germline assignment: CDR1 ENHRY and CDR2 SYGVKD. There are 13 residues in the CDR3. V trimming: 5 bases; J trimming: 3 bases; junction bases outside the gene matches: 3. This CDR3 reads CAISPGTGYEQYF. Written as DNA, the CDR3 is TGTGCCATCAGTCCCGGGACAGGCTACGAGCAGTACTTC.

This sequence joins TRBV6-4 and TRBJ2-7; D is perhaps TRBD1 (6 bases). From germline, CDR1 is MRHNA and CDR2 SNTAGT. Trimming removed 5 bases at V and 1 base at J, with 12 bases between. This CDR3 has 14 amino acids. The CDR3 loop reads CASSPGQTSYEQYF. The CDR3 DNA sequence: TGTGCCAGCAGTCCTGGACAGACTTCCTACGAGCAGTACTTC.

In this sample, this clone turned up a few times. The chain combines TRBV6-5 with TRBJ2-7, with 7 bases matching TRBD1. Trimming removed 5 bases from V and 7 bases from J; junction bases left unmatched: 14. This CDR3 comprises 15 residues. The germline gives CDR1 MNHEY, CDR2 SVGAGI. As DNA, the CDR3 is TGTGCCAGCAGTCGATCCGGGACAGCCTACGAGGAGCAGTACTTC. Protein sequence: CASSRSGTAYEEQYF.

DNA of the CDR3: TGTGCCTGGACTGGGGCGCGGGGCTACACCTTC. Its translation: CAWTGARGYTF. This chain links TRBV30 with TRBJ1-2; TRBD1 might be the D (5 bases). Germline lookup yields CDR1 GTSNPN and CDR2 SVGIG (reference sequence). CDR3 length equals 11 residues. Trimming removed 4 bases at V and 8 bases at J, with 11 bases between.

As DNA, the CDR3 is TGTGCCAGCTCCCACCGGGACACCCTTACAGATACGCAGTATTTT. Translation: CASSHRDTLTDTQYF. This chain uses TRBV18 with TRBJ2-3; D is perhaps TRBD1 (6 bases). CDR3 length: 15 amino acids. Germline V CDR1 and CDR2: KGHSH, LQKENI. Trimming took 6 bases from V and 3 from J, leaving 16 bases between them.

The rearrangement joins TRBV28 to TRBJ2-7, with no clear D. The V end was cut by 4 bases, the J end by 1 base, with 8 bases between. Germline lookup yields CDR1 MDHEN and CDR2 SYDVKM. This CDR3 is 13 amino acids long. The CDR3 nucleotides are TGTGCCAGCAGTTATGGAGCATCCTACGAGCAGTACTTC. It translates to CASSYGASYEQYF. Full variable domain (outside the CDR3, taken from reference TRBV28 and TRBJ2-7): DVKVTQSSRYLVKRTGEKVFLECVQDMDHENMFWYRQDPGLGLRLIYFSYDVKMKEKGDIPEGYSVSREKKERFSLILESASTNQTSMYLCASSYGASYEQYFGPGTRLTVT.

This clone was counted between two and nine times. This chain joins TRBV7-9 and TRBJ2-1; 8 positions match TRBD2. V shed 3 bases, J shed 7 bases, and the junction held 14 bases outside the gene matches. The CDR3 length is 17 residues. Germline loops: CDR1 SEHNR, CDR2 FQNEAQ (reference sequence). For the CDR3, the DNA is TGTGCCAGCAGCTTTCGGGAGGGGGGACAACGCGGGAATGAGCAGTTCTTC. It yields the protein CASSFREGGQRGNEQFF.

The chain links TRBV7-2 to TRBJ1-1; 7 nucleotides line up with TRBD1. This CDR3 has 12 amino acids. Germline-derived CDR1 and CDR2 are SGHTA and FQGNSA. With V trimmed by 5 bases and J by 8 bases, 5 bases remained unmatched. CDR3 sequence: CASSLRRGEAFF. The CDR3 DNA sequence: TGTGCCAGCAGCCTTCGCAGGGGGGAAGCTTTCTTT.

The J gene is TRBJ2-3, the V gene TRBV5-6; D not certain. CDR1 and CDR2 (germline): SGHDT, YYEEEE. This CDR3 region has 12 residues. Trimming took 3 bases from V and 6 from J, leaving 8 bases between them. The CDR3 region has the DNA TGTGCCAGCAGCTCCCAGTGGGATACGCAGTATTTT. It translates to CASSSQWDTQYF.

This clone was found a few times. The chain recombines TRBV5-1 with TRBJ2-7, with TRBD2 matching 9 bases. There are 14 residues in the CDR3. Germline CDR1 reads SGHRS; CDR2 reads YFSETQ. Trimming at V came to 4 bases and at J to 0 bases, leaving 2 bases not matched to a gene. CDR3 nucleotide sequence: TGCGCCAGCAGCGCGGGGGGGAGCTCCTACGAGCAGTACTTC. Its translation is CASSAGGSSYEQYF.

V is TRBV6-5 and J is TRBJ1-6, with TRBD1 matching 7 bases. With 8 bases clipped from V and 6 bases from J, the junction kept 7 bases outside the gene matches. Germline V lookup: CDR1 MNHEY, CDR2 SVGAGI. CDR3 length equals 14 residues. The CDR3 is CASRLTGVNSPLHF. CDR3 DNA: TGTGCCAGCCGCTTAACAGGGGTTAATTCACCCCTCCACTTT.

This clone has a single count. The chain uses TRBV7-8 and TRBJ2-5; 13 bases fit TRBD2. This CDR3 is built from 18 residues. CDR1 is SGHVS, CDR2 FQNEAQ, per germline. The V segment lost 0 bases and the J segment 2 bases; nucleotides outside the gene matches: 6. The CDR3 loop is CASSLAWETSGGQETQYF. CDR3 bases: TGTGCCAGCAGCTTAGCCTGGGAGACTAGCGGGGGGCAAGAGACCCAGTACTTC.

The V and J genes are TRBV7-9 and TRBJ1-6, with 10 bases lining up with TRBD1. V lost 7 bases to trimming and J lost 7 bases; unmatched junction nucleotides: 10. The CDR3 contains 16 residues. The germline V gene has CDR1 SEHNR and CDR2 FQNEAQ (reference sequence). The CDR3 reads CASKPAPGQGNSPLHF. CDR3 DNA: TGTGCCAGCAAACCCGCCCCGGGACAGGGGAATTCACCCCTCCACTTT. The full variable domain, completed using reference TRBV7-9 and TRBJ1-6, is DTGVSQNPRHKITKRGQNVTFRCDPISEHNRLYWYRQTLGQGPEFLTYFQNEAQLEKSRLLSDRFSAERPKGSFSTLEIQRTEQGDSAMYLCASKPAPGQGNSPLHFGNGTRLTVT.

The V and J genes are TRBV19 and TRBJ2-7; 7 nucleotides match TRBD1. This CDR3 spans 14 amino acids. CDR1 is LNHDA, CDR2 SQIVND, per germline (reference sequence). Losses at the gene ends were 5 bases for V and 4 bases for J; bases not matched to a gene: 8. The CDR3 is CASSSGTVLYEQYF. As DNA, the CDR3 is TGTGCCAGTAGTTCCGGGACAGTCCTTTACGAGCAGTACTTC.

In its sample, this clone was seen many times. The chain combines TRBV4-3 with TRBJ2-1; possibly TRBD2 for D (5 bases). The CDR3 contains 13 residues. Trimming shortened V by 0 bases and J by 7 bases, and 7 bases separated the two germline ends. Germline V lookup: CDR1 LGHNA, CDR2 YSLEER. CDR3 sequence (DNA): TGCGCCAGCAGCCAAGAGAGCGGTAATGAGCAGTTCTTC. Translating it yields CASSQESGNEQFF.